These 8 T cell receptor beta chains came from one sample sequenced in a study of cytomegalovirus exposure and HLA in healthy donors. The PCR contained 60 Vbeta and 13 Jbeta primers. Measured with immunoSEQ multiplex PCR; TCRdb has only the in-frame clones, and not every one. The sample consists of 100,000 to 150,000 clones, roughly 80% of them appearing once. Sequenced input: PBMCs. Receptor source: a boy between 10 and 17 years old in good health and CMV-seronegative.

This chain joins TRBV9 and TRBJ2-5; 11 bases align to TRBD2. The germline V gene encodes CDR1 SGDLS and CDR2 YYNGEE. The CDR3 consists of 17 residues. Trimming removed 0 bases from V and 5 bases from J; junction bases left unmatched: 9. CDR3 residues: CASSVGWASGRRETQYF. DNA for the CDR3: TGTGCCAGCAGCGTAGGCTGGGCTAGCGGGAGGCGGGAGACCCAGTACTTC.

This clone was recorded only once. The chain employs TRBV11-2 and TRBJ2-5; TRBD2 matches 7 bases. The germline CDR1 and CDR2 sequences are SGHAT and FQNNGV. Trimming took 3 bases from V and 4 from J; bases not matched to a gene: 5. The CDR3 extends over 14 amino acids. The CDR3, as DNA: TGTGCCAGCAGCTTCTCCATAGCGGGAGAGACCCAGTACTTC. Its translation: CASSFSIAGETQYF. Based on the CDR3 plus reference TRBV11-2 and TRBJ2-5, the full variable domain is EAGVAQSPRYKIIEKRQSVAFWCNPISGHATLYWYQQILGQGPKLLIQFQNNGVVDDSQLPKDRFSAERLKGVDSTLKIQPAKLEDSAVYLCASSFSIAGETQYFGPGTRLLVL.

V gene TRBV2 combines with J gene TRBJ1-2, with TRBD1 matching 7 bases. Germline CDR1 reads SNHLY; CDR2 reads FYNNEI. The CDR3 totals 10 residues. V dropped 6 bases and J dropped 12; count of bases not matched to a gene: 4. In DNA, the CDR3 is TGTGCCAGCAGAGAGACAGGGAACACCTTC. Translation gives CASRETGNTF.

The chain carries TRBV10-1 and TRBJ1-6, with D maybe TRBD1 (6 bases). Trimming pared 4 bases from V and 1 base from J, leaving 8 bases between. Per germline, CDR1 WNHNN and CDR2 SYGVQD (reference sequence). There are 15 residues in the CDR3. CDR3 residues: CASSAQGSYNSPLHF. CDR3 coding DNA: TGCGCCAGCAGTGCACAGGGATCCTATAATTCACCCCTCCACTTT.

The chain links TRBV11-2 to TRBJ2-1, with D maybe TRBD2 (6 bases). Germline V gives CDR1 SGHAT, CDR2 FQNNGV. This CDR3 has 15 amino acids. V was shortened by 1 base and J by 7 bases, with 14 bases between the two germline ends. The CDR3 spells CASSLVQRAFNEQFF. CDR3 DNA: TGTGCCAGCAGCTTAGTACAGCGGGCGTTTAATGAGCAGTTCTTC. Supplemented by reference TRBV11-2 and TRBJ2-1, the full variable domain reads EAGVAQSPRYKIIEKRQSVAFWCNPISGHATLYWYQQILGQGPKLLIQFQNNGVVDDSQLPKDRFSAERLKGVDSTLKIQPAKLEDSAVYLCASSLVQRAFNEQFFGPGTRLTVL.

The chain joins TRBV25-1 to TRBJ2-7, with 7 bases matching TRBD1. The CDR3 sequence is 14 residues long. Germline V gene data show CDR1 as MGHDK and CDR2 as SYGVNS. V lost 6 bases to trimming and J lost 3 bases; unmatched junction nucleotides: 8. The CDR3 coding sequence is TGTGCCAGCAGGCCCCGGGACAGAGGCTACGAGCAGTACTTC. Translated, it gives CASRPRDRGYEQYF.

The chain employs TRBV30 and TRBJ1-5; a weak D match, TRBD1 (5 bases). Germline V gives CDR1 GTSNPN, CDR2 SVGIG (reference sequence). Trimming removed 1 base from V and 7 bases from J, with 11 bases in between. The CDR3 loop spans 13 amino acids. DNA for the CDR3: TGTGCCTGGAGTGGGGGGGGAAACCAGCCCCAGCATTTT. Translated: CAWSGGGNQPQHF.

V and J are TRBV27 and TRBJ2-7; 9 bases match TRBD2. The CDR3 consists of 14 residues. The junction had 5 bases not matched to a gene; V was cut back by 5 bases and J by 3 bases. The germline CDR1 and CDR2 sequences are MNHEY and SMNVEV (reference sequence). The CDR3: CASSPRAGGYEQYF. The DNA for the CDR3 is TGTGCCAGCAGTCCCCGAGCGGGAGGCTACGAGCAGTACTTC.